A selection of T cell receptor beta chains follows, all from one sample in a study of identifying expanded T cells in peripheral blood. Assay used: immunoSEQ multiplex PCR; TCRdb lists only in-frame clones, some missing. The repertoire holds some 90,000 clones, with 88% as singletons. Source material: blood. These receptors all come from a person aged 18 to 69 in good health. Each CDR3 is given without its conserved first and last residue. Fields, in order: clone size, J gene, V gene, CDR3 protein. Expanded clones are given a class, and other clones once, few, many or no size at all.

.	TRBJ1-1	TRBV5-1	ASRAGTNTEAF
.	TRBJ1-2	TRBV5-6	ASSLSGAGGYT
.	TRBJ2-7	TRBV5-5	ASSYLGTSSYEQY
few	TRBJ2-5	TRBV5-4	ASSQGTSGGAETQY
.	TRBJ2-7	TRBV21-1	ASSSGPTGPPYEQY
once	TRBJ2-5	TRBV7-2	ASSLDGGRRTQY
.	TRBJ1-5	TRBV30	AWSIPGSDQPQH
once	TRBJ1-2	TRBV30	AWSGYGYT
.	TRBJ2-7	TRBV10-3	AISDSQGTEQY
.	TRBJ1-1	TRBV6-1	ASSELGGFMNTEAF
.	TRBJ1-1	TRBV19	ASSGAYVVDTEAF
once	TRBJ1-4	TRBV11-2	ASSLGRGAAEKLF
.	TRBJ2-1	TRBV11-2	ASSITNEQF
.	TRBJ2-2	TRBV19	ASRQDPNTGELF
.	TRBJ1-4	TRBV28	ASSPPGTNEKLF
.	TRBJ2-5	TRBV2	ASSRNGLAEETQY
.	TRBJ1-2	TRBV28	ASSRSPMGGYT
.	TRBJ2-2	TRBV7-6	ASSSQESNTGELF
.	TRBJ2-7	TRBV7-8	ASSLTGTQTYYEQY
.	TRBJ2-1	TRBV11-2	ASSLASGAFHEQF
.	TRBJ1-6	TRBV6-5	ASSYSRQGLGSPLH
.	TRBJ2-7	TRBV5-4	ASSLVGEQY
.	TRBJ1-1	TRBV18	ASSLDWGNTEAF
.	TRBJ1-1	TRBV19	ASRLDRDYTEAF
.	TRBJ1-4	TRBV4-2	ASSRDRGPGEKLF
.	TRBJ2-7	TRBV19	ASSLGLAGIYEQY
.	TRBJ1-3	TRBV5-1	ASSTGTTSGNTIY
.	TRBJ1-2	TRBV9	ASSVGQKENYGYT
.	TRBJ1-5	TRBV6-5	ASRHSQGGNQPQH
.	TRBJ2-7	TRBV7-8	ASSPAGGGAYEQY
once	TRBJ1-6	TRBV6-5	ASSYGQGWSPLH
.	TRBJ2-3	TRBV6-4	ASSDSFSGPTDTQY
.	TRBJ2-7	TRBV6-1	ASSEGSYEQY
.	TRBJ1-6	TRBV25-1	ASSETGVNSPLH
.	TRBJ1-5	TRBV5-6	ASSLGAGGQPQH
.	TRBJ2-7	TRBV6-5	ASTGQGAEEQY
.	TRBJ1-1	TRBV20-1	SVLHGTEAF
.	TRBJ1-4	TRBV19	ASSIGKKLF
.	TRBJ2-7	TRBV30	AWSWEGTAREQY
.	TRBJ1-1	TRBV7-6	ASSPGHPYEAF
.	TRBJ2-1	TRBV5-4	ASSSGGLATYNEQF
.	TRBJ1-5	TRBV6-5	ASGRFINQPQH
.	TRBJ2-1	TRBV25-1	ASSDEAGGLYNEQF
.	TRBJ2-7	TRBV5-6	ASSPGTSVHEQY
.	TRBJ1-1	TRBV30	AWSVWGGDTEAF
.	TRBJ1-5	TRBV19	ASSITIAGRAWHQPQH
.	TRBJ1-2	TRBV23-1	ASSQSHGYT
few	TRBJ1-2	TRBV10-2	ASTGGTNYGYT